The rows below give T cell receptor beta chains drawn from one sample of a study of T cell responses to AZD1222 COVID-19 vaccine. Measured with immunoSEQ multiplex PCR; TCRdb has only the in-frame clones, and not every one. Counted here are 150,000 or so clones, 80% to 95% occurring once; the ten biggest clones make up roughly 2.2%. The material was peripheral blood, obtained on day 0 of AZD1222 vaccination. These TCRs come from an adult in good health. The CDR3 runs from the conserved cysteine through the conserved F or W. Each record gives: J gene, V gene, D gene, clone size, CDR3 protein, CDR3 DNA. A D gene is named only where the DNA matches it firmly. The size field is filled for only some rows; it gives once, few, many or a size class.

J gene: TRBJ1-6
V gene: TRBV18
D gene: NA
clone size: NA
CDR3 protein: CASSLHRDTDNSPLHF
CDR3 DNA: TGTGCCAGCTCACTACATAGGGACACAGATAATTCACCCCTCCACTTT

J gene: TRBJ2-3
V gene: TRBV6-1
D gene: TRBD1
clone size: NA
CDR3 protein: CASSEGTGITDTQYF
CDR3 DNA: TGTGCCAGCAGTGAAGGGACAGGGATCACAGATACGCAGTATTTT

J gene: TRBJ2-5
V gene: TRBV19
D gene: NA
clone size: NA
CDR3 protein: CASSPSPGLGGETQYF
CDR3 DNA: TGTGCCAGTAGTCCCTCCCCCGGACTGGGCGGTGAGACCCAGTACTTC

J gene: TRBJ1-1
V gene: TRBV6-5
D gene: TRBD1
clone size: once
CDR3 protein: CASSYGDPGQGTEAFF
CDR3 DNA: TGTGCCAGCAGTTACGGGGATCCGGGACAGGGAACTGAAGCTTTCTTT

J gene: TRBJ2-1
V gene: TRBV5-1
D gene: TRBD1
clone size: NA
CDR3 protein: CASRPTGTGVNEQFF
CDR3 DNA: TGCGCCAGCAGGCCGACCGGGACAGGGGTGAATGAGCAGTTCTTC

J gene: TRBJ2-3
V gene: TRBV3-1/TRBV3-2
D gene: TRBD2
clone size: NA
CDR3 protein: CASTHLGEGPDTQYF
CDR3 DNA: TGTGCCAGCACCCATTTGGGGGAGGGCCCCGATACGCAGTATTTT

J gene: TRBJ2-7
V gene: TRBV9
D gene: NA
clone size: once
CDR3 protein: CASSVTTSLDYEQYF
CDR3 DNA: TGTGCCAGCAGCGTAACTACCTCACTTGACTACGAGCAGTACTTC

J gene: TRBJ1-5
V gene: TRBV28
D gene: NA
clone size: NA
CDR3 protein: CASSLVRLGQPQHF
CDR3 DNA: TGTGCCAGCAGTTTAGTCAGGTTAGGTCAGCCCCAGCATTTT

J gene: TRBJ1-1
V gene: TRBV12-5
D gene: NA
clone size: NA
CDR3 protein: CASGLVRGRNTEAFF
CDR3 DNA: TGTGCTAGTGGTTTGGTAAGGGGGAGGAACACTGAAGCTTTCTTT

J gene: TRBJ1-2
V gene: TRBV19
D gene: NA
clone size: NA
CDR3 protein: CASSPGTYGYTF
CDR3 DNA: TGTGCCAGTAGCCCAGGGACTTATGGCTACACCTTC

J gene: TRBJ2-2
V gene: TRBV19
D gene: TRBD1
clone size: NA
CDR3 protein: CASSTGRDRESGTGELFF
CDR3 DNA: TGTGCCAGTAGTACGGGCCGGGACAGGGAATCGGGGACCGGGGAGCTGTTTTTT

J gene: TRBJ1-2
V gene: TRBV7-8
D gene: NA
clone size: NA
CDR3 protein: CASSLEAGRGYGYTF
CDR3 DNA: TGTGCCAGCAGCTTAGAGGCGGGGCGCGGGTATGGCTACACCTTC

J gene: TRBJ2-7
V gene: TRBV5-1
D gene: TRBD1
clone size: NA
CDR3 protein: CASSLGGQGTHEQYF
CDR3 DNA: TGCGCCAGCAGCTTGGGGGGACAGGGGACCCACGAGCAGTACTTC

J gene: TRBJ2-1
V gene: TRBV7-9
D gene: NA
clone size: NA
CDR3 protein: CASSRDSYNEQFF
CDR3 DNA: TGTGCCAGCAGCCGCGACTCCTACAATGAGCAGTTCTTC

J gene: TRBJ2-3
V gene: TRBV29-1
D gene: NA
clone size: NA
CDR3 protein: CSVRQGSSTDTQYF
CDR3 DNA: TGCAGCGTTCGGCAGGGGTCTAGCACAGATACGCAGTATTTT

J gene: TRBJ1-1
V gene: TRBV11-3
D gene: NA
clone size: NA
CDR3 protein: CASSNRRNTEAFF
CDR3 DNA: TGTGCCAGCAGCAACCGACGGAACACTGAAGCTTTCTTT

J gene: TRBJ2-3
V gene: TRBV13
D gene: NA
clone size: NA
CDR3 protein: CASSLGVASATISTDTQYF
CDR3 DNA: TGTGCCAGCAGCTTAGGGGTGGCTAGCGCTACAATCAGCACAGATACGCAGTATTTT

J gene: TRBJ2-7
V gene: TRBV27
D gene: NA
clone size: NA
CDR3 protein: CASSLSGFYEQYF
CDR3 DNA: TGTGCCAGCAGCCTTTCAGGGTTCTACGAGCAGTACTTC

J gene: TRBJ1-4
V gene: TRBV5-6
D gene: NA
clone size: NA
CDR3 protein: CASSPFATSEKLFF
CDR3 DNA: TGTGCCAGCAGTCCTTTTGCAACTAGTGAAAAACTGTTTTTT

J gene: TRBJ1-5
V gene: TRBV5-8
D gene: NA
clone size: NA
CDR3 protein: CASSLANQPQHF
CDR3 DNA: TGTGCCAGCAGCTTAGCGAATCAGCCCCAGCATTTT

J gene: TRBJ1-6
V gene: TRBV19
D gene: NA
clone size: NA
CDR3 protein: CASSPSSGASPLHF
CDR3 DNA: TGTGCCAGTAGCCCTTCTTCAGGGGCCTCACCCCTCCACTTT

J gene: TRBJ2-2
V gene: TRBV6-5
D gene: TRBD1
clone size: once
CDR3 protein: CASRPQGALTGELFF
CDR3 DNA: TGTGCCAGCAGACCCCAGGGGGCGTTGACCGGGGAGCTGTTTTTT

J gene: TRBJ2-5
V gene: TRBV13
D gene: NA
clone size: NA
CDR3 protein: CASSPKETQYF
CDR3 DNA: TGTGCCAGCAGCCCTAAAGAGACCCAGTACTTC

J gene: TRBJ2-3
V gene: TRBV19
D gene: NA
clone size: once
CDR3 protein: CASSWSSTDTQYF
CDR3 DNA: TGTGCCAGTAGTTGGTCTAGCACAGATACGCAGTATTTT

J gene: TRBJ1-1
V gene: TRBV19
D gene: NA
clone size: NA
CDR3 protein: CASSITGRATNTEAFF
CDR3 DNA: TGTGCCAGTAGTATCACAGGGAGAGCCACGAACACTGAAGCTTTCTTT

J gene: TRBJ2-2
V gene: TRBV7-9
D gene: NA
clone size: NA
CDR3 protein: CASSLGGNTGELFF
CDR3 DNA: TGTGCCAGCAGCTTAGGAGGTAACACCGGGGAGCTGTTTTTT

J gene: TRBJ2-5
V gene: TRBV19
D gene: NA
clone size: NA
CDR3 protein: CASSMIGETQYF
CDR3 DNA: TGTGCCAGTAGTATGATAGGGGAGACCCAGTACTTC

J gene: TRBJ1-1
V gene: TRBV6-1
D gene: TRBD1
clone size: NA
CDR3 protein: CASSDQPPGGTTEAFF
CDR3 DNA: TGTGCCAGCAGTGACCAGCCCCCAGGGGGGACCACTGAAGCTTTCTTT

J gene: TRBJ2-7
V gene: TRBV5-1
D gene: TRBD1
clone size: NA
CDR3 protein: CASSQGQVSSYEQYF
CDR3 DNA: TGCGCCAGCAGCCAGGGACAGGTGAGCTCCTACGAGCAGTACTTC

J gene: TRBJ2-3
V gene: TRBV28
D gene: TRBD1
clone size: NA
CDR3 protein: CASSQPGTGTDTQYF
CDR3 DNA: TGTGCCAGCAGCCAACCTGGGACAGGAACAGATACGCAGTATTTT

J gene: TRBJ1-5
V gene: TRBV28
D gene: NA
clone size: few
CDR3 protein: CASSFQGNQPQHF
CDR3 DNA: TGTGCCAGCAGTTTTCAGGGCAATCAGCCCCAGCATTTT

J gene: TRBJ1-1
V gene: TRBV4-1
D gene: TRBD1
clone size: NA
CDR3 protein: CASSPMEGALTEAFF
CDR3 DNA: TGCGCCAGCAGCCCAATGGAGGGGGCGCTTACTGAAGCTTTCTTT

J gene: TRBJ2-7
V gene: TRBV27
D gene: TRBD2
clone size: once
CDR3 protein: CASSLKFGLADSSSYEQYF
CDR3 DNA: TGTGCCAGCAGTTTAAAATTCGGACTAGCGGATTCAAGCTCCTACGAGCAGTACTTC

J gene: TRBJ1-5
V gene: TRBV7-5
D gene: NA
clone size: NA
CDR3 protein: CARSPTRDSRARNQPQHF
CDR3 DNA: TGTGCCAGAAGCCCCACCCGGGACAGCAGAGCTCGCAATCAGCCCCAGCATTTT

J gene: TRBJ1-5
V gene: TRBV3-1/TRBV3-2
D gene: NA
clone size: NA
CDR3 protein: CASSQRTRRANNQPQHF
CDR3 DNA: TGTGCCAGCAGCCAACGTACTCGACGAGCAAACAATCAGCCCCAGCATTTT

J gene: TRBJ2-1
V gene: TRBV9
D gene: TRBD2
clone size: NA
CDR3 protein: CASSASVGTSGRGAYNEQFF
CDR3 DNA: TGTGCCAGCAGCGCCAGTGTGGGGACTAGCGGGAGGGGCGCCTACAATGAGCAGTTCTTC

J gene: TRBJ1-4
V gene: TRBV7-9
D gene: NA
clone size: NA
CDR3 protein: CAAAGPPAELFF
CDR3 DNA: TGTGCCGCCGCGGGGCCGCCGGCGGAACTGTTTTTT

J gene: TRBJ1-5
V gene: TRBV5-5
D gene: TRBD1
clone size: NA
CDR3 protein: CASSLVSQGERLQHF
CDR3 DNA: TGTGCCAGCAGCTTGGTCAGCCAGGGGGAGCGGCTCCAGCATTTT

J gene: TRBJ1-1
V gene: TRBV28
D gene: NA
clone size: NA
CDR3 protein: CATATGPTEAFF
CDR3 DNA: TGTGCCACCGCCACAGGGCCCACTGAAGCTTTCTTT

J gene: TRBJ2-7
V gene: TRBV3-1/TRBV3-2
D gene: NA
clone size: NA
CDR3 protein: CASSQGHGEQYF
CDR3 DNA: TGTGCCAGCAGCCAGGGCCACGGCGAGCAGTACTTC

J gene: TRBJ2-3
V gene: TRBV6-5
D gene: NA
clone size: NA
CDR3 protein: CASSYPDTQYF
CDR3 DNA: TGTGCCAGCAGTTATCCAGATACGCAGTATTTT

J gene: TRBJ2-5
V gene: TRBV10-1
D gene: TRBD1
clone size: NA
CDR3 protein: CASSSGGTASETQYF
CDR3 DNA: TGCGCCAGCAGTTCAGGGGGCACGGCTTCAGAGACCCAGTACTTC

J gene: TRBJ1-6
V gene: TRBV6-6
D gene: NA
clone size: once
CDR3 protein: CASSQRWITSSYNSPLHF
CDR3 DNA: TGTGCCAGCAGTCAACGTTGGATAACGAGCTCCTATAATTCACCCCTCCACTTT